This TCR beta chain was documented in a study of T-cell memory formation after mild COVID-19. From the 5' RACE reads, TCRdb called clonotypes with MiXCR, one entry per CDR3 protein. The sample yields about 260,000 distinct CDR3 sequences, around 17% seen once. The sequenced sample was PBMCs or a T cell subset sorted from them (not recorded which). This TCR was sampled from a man aged 18 to 29 who had mild COVID-19 (a few samples of this study predate the infection). Cell type and time point are not known.

CDR3 nucleotide sequence: TGTGCCAGCAGCACTCTTAGTGCGGGGACCCAGTACTTC. Translating it yields CASSTLSAGTQYF. This rearrangement joins TRBV7-2 to TRBJ2-5; D may be TRBD2 (5 bases). The CDR3 is 13 amino acids. CDR1 SGHTA and CDR2 FQGNSA come from the germline V gene. Trimming left V 5 bases short and J 7 bases short, with 14 bases between.